The sequence of this TCR beta chain was determined in a study of early T cells in non-severe SARS-CoV-2 infection. Study-level information: RNA in bulk from unsorted whole blood was sequenced, and chains were unpaired. Study results and limitations: CD4 and private specificities were missed by VDJdb matching, which favored anti-spike CD8 responses.

The CDR3 is made up of 15 amino acids. Germline V lookup: CDR1 SEHNR, CDR2 FQNEAQ (reference sequence). V was pared by 4 bases and J by 5 bases, with 7 bases of the junction left unmatched. This clonotype was observed at least ten times. The target antigen is unknown. Attachment of unique molecular identifiers to individual cDNA molecules was performed. One entry per CDR3 protein, called by TCRdb with MiXCR from the 5' RACE reads. The table includes about 130,000 distinct CDR3 sequences, more than 12% detected once. The sequence derives from an adult who was a healthcare worker with PCR-confirmed SARS-CoV-2 infection or an uninfected control (not recorded which). The chain joins TRBV7-9 to TRBJ1-1, with 10 bases matching TRBD1. The specimen was whole blood. The CDR3: CASSSFPDRGTEAFF. The CDR3, as DNA: TGTGCCAGCAGCTCTTTCCCGGACAGGGGGACTGAAGCTTTCTTT.